This T cell receptor (beta chain) is drawn from a study of immune evolution from preneoplasia to lung adenocarcinoma. Study-wide results and limits: Later-stage lesions seemingly showed higher T cell density and diversity than normal lung.

Produced via immunoSEQ multiplex PCR; TCRdb's table is partial and in-frame only. Of several thousand clones listed, more than 80% are singletons. Comment on this clone: Its matching antigen is unknown.

Trimming took off 3 bases at V and 2 bases at J, with 12 bases between the two ends. The CDR3 is made up of 15 amino acids. Germline CDR1 is SGHRS and CDR2 is YFSETQ. The TCR comes from a donor aged 70 or older with lung adenocarcinoma. The sequenced material came from FFPE lung adenocarcinoma in situ tissue. The rearrangement uses TRBV5-1 and TRBJ2-1; D call uncertain. The chain's CDR3 is CASSSTPGAYNEQFF. The CDR3 DNA reads as TGCGCCAGCAGCTCCACTCCAGGTGCCTACAATGAGCAGTTCTTC.